This section outlines one T cell receptor beta chain sequence together with its context. Antigen: not known. Sequenced by immunoSEQ multiplex PCR; TCRdb stores in-frame clones only, minus some. The profile shows roughly 40,000 clones, 91% of them singletons. This CDR3 contains 14 residues. Trimming took 2 bases from V and 6 from J, leaving 11 bases between them. The germline CDR1 and CDR2 sequences are SGDLS and YYNGEE. This sample is part of a study of graft-versus-host responses after intestinal transplantation. Study background: In this cohort, recipients had multivisceral, liver-intestinal, or isolated intestinal transplants. Induction using anti-thymocyte globulin, followed by tacrolimus and steroids for approximately 3 years, was given to all recipients.

Study-level points and caveats: Circulating GvH clones peaking coincided with falling HvG clones soon after transplant. Allografts carried high graft-versus-host to host-versus-graft clonal ratios in patients having graft-donor T cell macrochimerism.

The sample consisted of PBMCs, taken 524 days after transplant. The J gene is TRBJ2-2, the V gene TRBV9, with TRBD2 as a possible D gene (7 bases). The sequence was obtained from a human patient who received an intestinal transplant, so some T cells may come from the graft donor. The CDR3 sequence: CASSVGGAAGELFF. In DNA, the CDR3 is TGTGCCAGCAGCGTTGGGGGGGCCGCCGGGGAGCTGTTTTTT.